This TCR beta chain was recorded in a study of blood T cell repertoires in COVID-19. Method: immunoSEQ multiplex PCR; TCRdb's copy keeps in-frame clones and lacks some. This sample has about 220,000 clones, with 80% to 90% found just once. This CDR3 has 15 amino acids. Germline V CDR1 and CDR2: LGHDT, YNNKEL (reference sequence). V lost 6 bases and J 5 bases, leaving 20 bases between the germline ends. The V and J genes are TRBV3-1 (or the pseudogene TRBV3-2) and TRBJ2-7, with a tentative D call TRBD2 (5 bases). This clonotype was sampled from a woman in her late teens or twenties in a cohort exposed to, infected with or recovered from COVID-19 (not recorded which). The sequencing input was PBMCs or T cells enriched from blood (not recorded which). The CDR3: CASSPLGARGNEQYF. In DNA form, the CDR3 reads TGTGCCAGCAGTCCCCTGGGCGCGCGAGGGAACGAGCAGTACTTC.